This T cell receptor beta chain is from a study of blood T cell repertoires in COVID-19. Germline CDR1 MNHEY, CDR2 SMNVEV (reference sequence). This CDR3 contains 14 residues. V was pared by 6 bases and J by 6 bases, with 15 bases between. Some clones are missing from TCRdb's copy, which holds only in-frame ones; the method was immunoSEQ multiplex PCR. The sample carries roughly 130,000 clones, approximately 81% recorded once. This clone was seen at least ten times. This receptor was taken from a woman under 40 who had recovered from COVID-19. The gene calls are TRBV27 and TRBJ1-5; tentatively, D is TRBD1 (6 bases). Sequenced: peripheral blood. The CDR3 protein is CASSQQGTGQPQHF. CDR3 DNA: TGTGCCAGCAGCCAACAGGGAACGGGTCAGCCCCAGCATTTT.